A single sample gave rise to the 12 T cell receptor beta chains below, sequenced in a study of blood T cells in healthy people across ages. The second PCR ran roughly 7 to 11 cycles with a sample-barcoded 5' primer and J-beta primers. TCRdb called the 5' RACE reads again in MiXCR, with one record for every CDR3 protein. Of 1.6 million or so distinct CDR3 sequences listed, about 32% were seen once; the top ten hold 11%. The source material was blood. The receptor source for this set is a woman in her 30s in good health.

CDR3 sequence reads: CASRNSGVYGYTF. For the CDR3, the DNA is TGTGCCAGCAGGAATTCAGGGGTGTATGGCTACACCTTC. The rearrangement joins TRBV28 to TRBJ1-2; weak D call: TRBD1 (6 bases). The V gene lost 6 bases and the J gene lost 5 bases, with 13 bases spanning the gap. This CDR3 contains 13 residues. In germline, CDR1 is MDHEN, CDR2 SYDVKM.

The genes are TRBV11-2 and TRBJ2-3, with a tentative D call TRBD2 (6 bases). V lost 5 bases and J lost 2, with 11 bases in between. This CDR3 region has 14 residues. Germline assignment: CDR1 SGHAT and CDR2 FQNNGV. CDR3 coding DNA: TGTGCCAGCAGCCCTGAACTAGCCACAGATACGCAGTATTTT. This sequence encodes CASSPELATDTQYF.

This chain uses TRBV7-9 with TRBJ2-7; 8 nucleotides agree with TRBD1. Germline assignment: CDR1 SEHNR and CDR2 FQNEAQ (reference sequence). The CDR3 contains 14 residues. V lost 11 bases and J lost 8; bases outside the gene matches: 17. The chain's CDR3 is CASPPPDRDGKQYF. As DNA, the CDR3 is TGTGCCTCACCACCCCCGGACAGGGATGGGAAGCAGTACTTC.

About this clonotype itself: Being one base from a much bigger clone, this may be a read error. This chain joins TRBV6-5 and TRBJ2-3; a possible D gene is TRBD2 (5 bases). Trimming shortened V by 7 bases and J by 8 bases, and 13 bases separated the two germline ends. Germline V CDR1 and CDR2: MNHEY, SVGAGI. CDR3 size: 12 residues. CDR3 amino acids: CASKTDGGTQYF. CDR3 nucleotides: TGTGCCAGCAAAACCGATGGAGGTACGCAGTATTTT.

CDR3: CASSERSWGHGYTF. The CDR3 DNA follows: TGTGCCAGCAGTGAAAGATCTTGGGGCCATGGCTACACCTTC. The genes are TRBV25-1 and TRBJ1-2; tentative D call: TRBD1 (5 bases). From germline, CDR1 is MGHDK and CDR2 SYGVNS. V lost 2 bases and J 6 bases, leaving 13 bases between the germline ends. The CDR3 totals 14 residues.

The genes are TRBV9 and TRBJ1-1; 9 bases are shared with TRBD1. The V gene end was trimmed by 3 bases and the J gene end by 6 bases; junction bases not matched to a gene: 12. There are 16 residues in the CDR3. From germline, CDR1 is SGDLS and CDR2 YYNGEE. This CDR3 is CASSGPGTGLSSEAFF. In nucleotides, the CDR3 is TGTGCCAGCAGCGGTCCCGGGACAGGGTTGAGCTCTGAAGCTTTCTTT.

The chain employs TRBV24-1 and TRBJ2-7, with TRBD2 matching over 13 bases. The J call may be wrong; the DNA end is better matched by TRBJ2-5. Germline V gene lookup returns CDR1 KGHDR and CDR2 SFDVKD. The CDR3 covers 17 residues. CDR3 in DNA: TGTGCCACCAGTGACCCTGGACTAGCGGGAGATCGGGAGACCCAGTACTTC. Translating it yields CATSDPGLAGDRETQYF.

J is TRBJ2-2 and V is TRBV20-1; 7 nucleotides line up with TRBD2. CDR3 length: 13 residues. Germline lookup yields CDR1 DFQATT and CDR2 SNEGSKA (reference sequence). Trimming removed 5 bases from V and 4 bases from J; junction bases left unmatched: 4. The CDR3 region is CSAAPGGTGELFF. For the CDR3, the DNA is TGCAGTGCTGCCCCGGGGGGCACCGGGGAGCTGTTTTTT.

The table lists this clonotype with a few counts. The chain recombines TRBV5-6 with TRBJ2-7; 8 bases line up with TRBD2. CDR1 is SGHDT, CDR2 YYEEEE, per germline. Losses at the gene ends were 1 base for V and 2 bases for J; bases not matched to a gene: 5. This CDR3 is built from 15 residues. The CDR3 spells CASSLSSGATYEQYF. The CDR3 DNA is TGTGCCAGCAGCTTGAGTAGCGGGGCAACCTACGAGCAGTACTTC.

Comments on this clonotype: It may be a read error: a sequence one base away is much more abundant. V is TRBV29-1 and J is TRBJ2-1; 10 nucleotides match TRBD2. V trimming: 6 bases; J trimming: 9 bases; junction bases outside the gene matches: 14. The CDR3 sequence is 15 residues long. From germline, CDR1 is SQVTM and CDR2 ANQGSEA. Here the CDR3 reads CSVEGTSENGGEQFF. For the CDR3, the DNA is TGCAGCGTCGAGGGGACTAGCGAAAACGGGGGTGAGCAGTTCTTC.

Turning to this clonotype: A junction end diverges from the germline sequence, so it may reflect a read error. This chain uses TRBV7-9 with TRBJ1-1; D uncertain. Germline CDR1 is SEHNR and CDR2 is FQNEAQ (reference sequence). This CDR3 contains 11 residues. The CDR3 nucleotides are TGTGCCAGCACCTTACATCCTGAAGCTTTCTTT. Amino acid sequence: CASTLHPEAFF.

The J gene is TRBJ2-3, the V gene TRBV12-3 or TRBV12-4; a weak D match, TRBD1 (5 bases). This CDR3 has 13 amino acids. V shed 10 bases and J shed 0 bases, with 11 bases lying between them. The DNA of the CDR3 is TGTGCCATCAGCAGGGCCAGCACAGATACGCAGTATTTT. The encoded protein is CAISRASTDTQYF.